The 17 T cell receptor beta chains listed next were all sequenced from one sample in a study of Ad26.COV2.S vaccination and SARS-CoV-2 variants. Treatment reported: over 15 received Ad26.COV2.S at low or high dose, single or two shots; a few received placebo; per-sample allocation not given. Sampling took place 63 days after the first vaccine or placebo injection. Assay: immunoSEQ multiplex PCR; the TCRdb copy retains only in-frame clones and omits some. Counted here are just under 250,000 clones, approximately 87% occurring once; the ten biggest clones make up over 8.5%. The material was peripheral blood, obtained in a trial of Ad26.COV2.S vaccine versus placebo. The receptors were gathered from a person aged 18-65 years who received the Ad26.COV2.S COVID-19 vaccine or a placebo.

CDR3 region: CASCRESLNYEQYF. The DNA for the CDR3 is TGTGCCAGCTGTAGAGAAAGTTTAAACTACGAGCAGTACTTC. The chain uses TRBV6-5 and TRBJ2-7, with D unclear. The V end was cut by 8 bases, the J end by 3 bases, with 17 bases between. Germline assignment: CDR1 MNHEY and CDR2 SVGAGI. CDR3 length: 14 amino acids.

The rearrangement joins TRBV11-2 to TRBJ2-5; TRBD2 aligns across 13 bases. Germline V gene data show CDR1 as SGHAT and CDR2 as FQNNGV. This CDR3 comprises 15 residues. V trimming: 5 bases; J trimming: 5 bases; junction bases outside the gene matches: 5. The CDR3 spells CASSNGLAGAETQYF. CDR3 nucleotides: TGTGCCAGCAGCAACGGACTAGCGGGAGCCGAGACCCAGTACTTC.

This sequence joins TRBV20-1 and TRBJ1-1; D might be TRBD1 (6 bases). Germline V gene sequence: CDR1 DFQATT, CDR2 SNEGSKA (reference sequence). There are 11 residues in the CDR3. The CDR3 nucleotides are TGCAGGGGCAAAGGGGGCACTGAAGCTTTCTTT. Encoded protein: CRGKGGTEAFF.

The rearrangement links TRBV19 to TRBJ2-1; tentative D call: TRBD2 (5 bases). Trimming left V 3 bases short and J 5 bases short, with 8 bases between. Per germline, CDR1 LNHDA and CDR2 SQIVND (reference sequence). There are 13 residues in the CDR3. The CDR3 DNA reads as TGTGCCAGTAGTATCGGGAACAACAATGAGCAGTTCTTC. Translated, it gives CASSIGNNNEQFF.

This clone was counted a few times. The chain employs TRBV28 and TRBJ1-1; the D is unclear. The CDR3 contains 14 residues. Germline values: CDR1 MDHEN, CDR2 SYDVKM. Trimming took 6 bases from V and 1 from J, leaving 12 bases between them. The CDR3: CASSGLLSNTEAFF. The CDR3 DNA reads TGTGCCAGCAGCGGACTTCTGTCGAACACTGAAGCTTTCTTT.

The CDR3 is CASSPSGRETDTQYF. The CDR3 DNA reads TGTGCCAGCTCACCGAGCGGGAGGGAAACAGATACGCAGTATTTT. V is TRBV18 and J is TRBJ2-3, with 10 bases fitting TRBD2. This CDR3 is 15 amino acids long. The germline V gene has CDR1 KGHSH and CDR2 LQKENI. V dropped 3 bases and J dropped 3; count of bases not matched to a gene: 3.

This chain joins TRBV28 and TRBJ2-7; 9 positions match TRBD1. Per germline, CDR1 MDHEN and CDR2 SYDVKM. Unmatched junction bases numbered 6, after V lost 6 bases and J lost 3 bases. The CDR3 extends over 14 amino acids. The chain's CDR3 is CASSTGTGNYEQYF. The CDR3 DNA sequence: TGTGCCAGCAGCACCGGGACAGGGAACTACGAGCAGTACTTC.

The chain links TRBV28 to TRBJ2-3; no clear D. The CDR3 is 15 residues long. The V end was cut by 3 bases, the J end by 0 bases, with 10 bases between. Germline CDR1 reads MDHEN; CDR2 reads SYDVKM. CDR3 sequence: CASSLGGQSTDTQYF. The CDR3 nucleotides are TGTGCCAGCAGTTTGGGCGGCCAGAGCACAGATACGCAGTATTTT.

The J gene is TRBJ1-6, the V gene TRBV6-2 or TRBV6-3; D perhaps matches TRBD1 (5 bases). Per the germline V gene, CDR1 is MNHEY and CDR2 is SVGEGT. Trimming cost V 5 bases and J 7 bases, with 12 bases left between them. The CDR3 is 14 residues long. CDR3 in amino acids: CASSQTVLNSPLHF. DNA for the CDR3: TGTGCCAGCAGTCAGACAGTCCTCAATTCACCCCTCCACTTT.

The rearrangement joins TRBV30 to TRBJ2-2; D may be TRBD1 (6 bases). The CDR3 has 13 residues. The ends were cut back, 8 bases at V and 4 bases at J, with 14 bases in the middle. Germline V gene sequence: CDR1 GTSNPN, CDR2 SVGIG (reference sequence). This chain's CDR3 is CAGRDILTGELFF. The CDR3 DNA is TGTGCCGGCCGGGACATCCTCACCGGGGAGCTGTTTTTT.

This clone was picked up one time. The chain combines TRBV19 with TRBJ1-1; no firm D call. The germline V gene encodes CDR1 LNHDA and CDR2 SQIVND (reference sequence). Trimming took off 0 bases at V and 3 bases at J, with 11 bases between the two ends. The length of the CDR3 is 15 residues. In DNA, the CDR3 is TGTGCCAGTAGTATAGACGATGTGGGGTACACTGAAGCTTTCTTT. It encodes CASSIDDVGYTEAFF.

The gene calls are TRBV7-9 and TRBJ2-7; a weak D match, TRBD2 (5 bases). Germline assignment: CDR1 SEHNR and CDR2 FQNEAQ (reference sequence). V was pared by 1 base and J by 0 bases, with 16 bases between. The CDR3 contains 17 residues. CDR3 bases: TGTGCCAGCAGCTTAGGGAGAGGGCCCCAGAACTCCTACGAGCAGTACTTC. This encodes CASSLGRGPQNSYEQYF.

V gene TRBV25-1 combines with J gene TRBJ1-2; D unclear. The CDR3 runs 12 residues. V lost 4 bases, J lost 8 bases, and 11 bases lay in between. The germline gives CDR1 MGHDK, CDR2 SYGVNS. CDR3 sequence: CASSGVSGGYTF. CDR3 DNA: TGTGCCAGCAGTGGGGTTAGCGGGGGCTACACCTTC.

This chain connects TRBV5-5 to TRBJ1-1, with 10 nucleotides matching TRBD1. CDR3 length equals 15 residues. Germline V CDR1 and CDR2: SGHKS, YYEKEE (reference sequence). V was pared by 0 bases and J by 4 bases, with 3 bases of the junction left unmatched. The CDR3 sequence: CASSLGTGGTTEAFF. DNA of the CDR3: TGTGCCAGCAGCTTGGGGACAGGGGGGACCACTGAAGCTTTCTTT. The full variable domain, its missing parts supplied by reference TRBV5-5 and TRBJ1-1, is DAGVTQSPTHLIKTRGQQVTLRCSPISGHKSVSWYQQVLGQGPQFIFQYYEKEERGRGNFPDRFSARQFPNYSSELNVNALLLGDSALYLCASSLGTGGTTEAFFGQGTRLTVV.

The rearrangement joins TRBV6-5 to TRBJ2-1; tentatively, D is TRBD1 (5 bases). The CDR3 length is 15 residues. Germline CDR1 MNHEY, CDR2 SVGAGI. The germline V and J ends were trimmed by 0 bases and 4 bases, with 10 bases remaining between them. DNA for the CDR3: TGTGCCAGCAGTTACTCGACCGACAGTTACAATGAGCAGTTCTTC. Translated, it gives CASSYSTDSYNEQFF.

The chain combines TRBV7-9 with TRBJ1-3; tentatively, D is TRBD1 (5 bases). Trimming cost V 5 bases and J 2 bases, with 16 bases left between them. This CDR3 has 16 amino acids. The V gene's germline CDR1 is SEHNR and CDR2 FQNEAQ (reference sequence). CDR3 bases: TGTGCCAGCAGCCCCCTCTCAGGGTTGACTGGAAACACCATATATTTT. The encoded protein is CASSPLSGLTGNTIYF.

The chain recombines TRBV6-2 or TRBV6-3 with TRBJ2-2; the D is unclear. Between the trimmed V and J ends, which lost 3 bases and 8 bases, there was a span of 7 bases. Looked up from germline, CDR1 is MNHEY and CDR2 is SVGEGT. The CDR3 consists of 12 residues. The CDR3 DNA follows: TGTGCCAGCAGTTATTCGGTGGGGGAGCTGTTTTTT. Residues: CASSYSVGELFF.